The 25 T cell receptor beta chains below all came from one sample that was sequenced in a study of T cells in Graves' hyperthyroidism and ophthalmopathy. Researchers amplified the TCR beta CDR3 regions from RNA transcripts. The TCR CDR3 first-round RT-PCR relied on the HTBI primer set. TCRdb reprocessed the multiplex PCR reads via MiXCR and lists one record per CDR3 protein. The sample carries around 250,000 distinct CDR3 sequences, approximately 15% recorded once. Sequenced material: blood. These TCRs come from a woman in her thirties or forties with Graves' hyperthyroidism that later progressed to Graves' ophthalmopathy.

This chain joins TRBV15 and TRBJ2-3; TRBD2 agrees at 14 bases. The V and J ends lost 1 base and 1 base, in that order; junction bases with no gene match: 16. The CDR3 consists of 22 residues. Germline V CDR1 and CDR2: LNHNV, YYDKDF (reference sequence). The CDR3 is CATSRGATGLAGDLTGTDTQYF. DNA for the CDR3: TGTGCCACCAGCAGAGGTGCAACGGGACTAGCGGGAGACCTTACCGGCACAGATACGCAGTATTTT. Drawing the rest from reference TRBV15 and TRBJ2-3, the complete variable domain is DAMVIQNPRYQVTQFGKPVTLSCSQTLNHNVMYWYQQKSSQAPKLLFHYYDKDFNNEADTPDNFQSRRPNTSFCFLDIRSPGLGDTAMYLCATSRGATGLAGDLTGTDTQYFGPGTRLTVL.

This clonotype appeared many times. The rearrangement joins TRBV27 to TRBJ2-7, with 7 bases aligning to TRBD2. V gave up 8 bases and J gave up 3 bases; unmatched junction bases: 7. The germline CDR1 and CDR2 sequences are MNHEY and SMNVEV (reference sequence). The CDR3 has 13 amino acids. The CDR3 DNA sequence: TGTGCCAGCGGGGACTACACTAACTACGAGCAGTACTTC. Its protein is CASGDYTNYEQYF.

There are many counts of this clonotype. This sequence joins TRBV20-1 and TRBJ2-5, with 13 nucleotides matching TRBD2. V lost 6 bases and J lost 5; bases outside the gene matches: 12. In germline, CDR1 is DFQATT, CDR2 SNEGSKA (reference sequence). The CDR3 is made up of 16 amino acids. The CDR3, as DNA: TGCAGTGCAACGTGGACTAGCGGGAGTTCCGGTGAGACCCAGTACTTC. Its translation is CSATWTSGSSGETQYF.

This clonotype was recorded at least ten times. The rearrangement links TRBV6-5 to TRBJ1-2; tentatively, D is TRBD1 (6 bases). Trimming cost V 2 bases and J 0 bases, with 10 bases left between them. The CDR3 has 15 amino acids. Germline values: CDR1 MNHEY, CDR2 SVGAGI. CDR3 nucleotide sequence: TGTGCCAGCAGTTACGGGGCAGGGGCTAACTATGGCTACACCTTC. Its protein product is CASSYGAGANYGYTF.

J is TRBJ2-6 and V is TRBV10-3, with D possibly being TRBD1 (5 bases). With 4 bases removed from V and 0 bases from J, the gap between germline ends came to 16 bases. This CDR3 is built from 18 residues. Germline lookup yields CDR1 ENHRY and CDR2 SYGVKD. The CDR3 protein is CAISAQGYQNSGANVLTF. The CDR3 DNA is TGTGCCATCAGTGCCCAGGGCTATCAAAACTCTGGGGCCAACGTCCTGACTTTC.

This clonotype was seen many times. The V call is TRBV11-2, the J call TRBJ1-4; 7 nucleotides match TRBD1. CDR3 length equals 15 residues. CDR1 and CDR2 from the germline V gene are SGHAT and FQNNGV. The trim removed 3 bases at V and 6 bases at J, leaving 7 bases unmatched. The CDR3 DNA sequence: TGTGCCAGCAGCTTCGGGACAGCTGGATATGAAAAACTGTTTTTT. Translating it yields CASSFGTAGYEKLFF.

For this clonotype: The junction and the germline gene differ at one end; a read error may be behind it. The gene calls are TRBV19 and TRBJ2-1; D is unresolved. The CDR3 is 13 residues long. Looked up from germline, CDR1 is LNHDA and CDR2 is SQIVND (reference sequence). The CDR3 coding sequence is TGTGCCAATAGTAAGGACCATTACAATGAGCAGTTCTTC. Protein: CANSKDHYNEQFF.

The chain recombines TRBV19 with TRBJ1-1, with 8 bases aligning to TRBD1. The germline V gene has CDR1 LNHDA and CDR2 SQIVND (reference sequence). V was pared by 5 bases and J by 3 bases, with 8 bases of the junction left unmatched. The CDR3 loop spans 15 amino acids. The CDR3 DNA sequence: TGTGCCAGTAGTCCCCGACAGGGGTTCGACACTGAAGCTTTCTTT. Residues: CASSPRQGFDTEAFF.

This clonotype was observed a few times. The chain recombines TRBV4-1 with TRBJ2-5; no clear D gene. This CDR3 is built from 13 residues. V was trimmed by 1 base and J by 4 bases, leaving 7 bases between them. CDR1 is MGHRA and CDR2 is YSYEKL in the germline V gene. CDR3 coding DNA: TGCGCCAGCAGCCAAGCTCCACCAGAGACCCAGTACTTC. Amino acids: CASSQAPPETQYF.

This clonotype was recorded many times. The chain uses TRBV24-1 and TRBJ2-7; 7 positions match TRBD1. From germline, CDR1 is KGHDR and CDR2 SFDVKD. After removal of 3 bases from V and 5 bases from J, the junction contained 9 bases not matched to a gene. The CDR3 is 15 amino acids. The CDR3 DNA sequence: TGTGCCACCAGTGATCCCATCAAACAGGGGAACGAGCAGTACTTC. It translates to CATSDPIKQGNEQYF.

This clonotype turned up a few times. A read error may explain this, as a much larger clone is one base away. The V and J genes are TRBV28 and TRBJ2-7, with D perhaps TRBD1 or TRBD2 (5 bases each). The CDR3 sequence is 15 residues long. Per the germline V gene, CDR1 is MDHEN and CDR2 is SYDVKM. The CDR3 reads CVSSLEGFSSGEQYF. For the CDR3, the DNA is TGTGTCAGCAGTTTAGAGGGGTTCTCATCGGGCGAGCAGTACTTC.

This clonotype was recorded at least ten times. CDR3 nucleotide sequence: TGTGCCAGCTCACCTGTCAGGGACAACACTGAAGCTTTCTTT. It translates to CASSPVRDNTEAFF. The J gene is TRBJ1-1, the V gene TRBV18; perhaps TRBD1 as D (5 bases). From germline, CDR1 is KGHSH and CDR2 LQKENI. V lost 3 bases and J 2 bases, leaving 10 bases between the germline ends. This CDR3 has 14 amino acids.

This clonotype has at least ten counts. The chain joins TRBV6-1 to TRBJ2-3, with 7 bases lining up with TRBD2. CDR1 MNHNS and CDR2 SASEGT come from the germline V gene. The length of the CDR3 is 16 residues. The junction had 12 bases not matched to a gene; V was cut back by 6 bases and J by 3 bases. The CDR3 here is CASSPEGAGSTDTQYF. The CDR3 bases are TGTGCCAGCAGCCCTGAAGGAGCGGGGTCTACAGATACGCAGTATTTT.

This clonotype occurred many times. This chain links TRBV11-2 with TRBJ2-1; no definite D call. Germline-derived CDR1 and CDR2 are SGHAT and FQNNGV. Trimming removed 3 bases from V and 9 bases from J, with 15 bases in between. CDR3 size: 14 residues. CDR3 protein: CASSFALGRREQFF. CDR3 sequence (DNA): TGTGCCAGCAGCTTTGCGCTCGGGCGGCGTGAGCAGTTCTTC.

This sequence joins TRBV6-1 and TRBJ2-2; D is perhaps TRBD2 (7 bases). CDR3 length equals 11 residues. V was cut by 8 bases and J by 9 bases, with 10 bases left in between. Germline CDR1 is MNHNS and CDR2 is SASEGT. CDR3 sequence (DNA): TGTGCCAGCGGGGGGGGCTGGGAGCTGTTTTTT. It codes for CASGGGWELFF.

This clonotype was picked up many times. The chain joins TRBV27 to TRBJ2-7; the match to TRBD2 covers 7 bases. Germline V gene lookup returns CDR1 MNHEY and CDR2 SMNVEV (reference sequence). This CDR3 spans 13 amino acids. The J segment lost 4 bases and the V segment lost 2 bases, leaving 2 bases of the junction unmatched. The CDR3 DNA reads as TGTGCCAGCAGTTTAGGGACTAAATACGAGCAGTACTTC. As protein: CASSLGTKYEQYF.

This clonotype appeared many times. This chain links TRBV7-3 with TRBJ2-1; D uncertain. V dropped 1 base and J dropped 10 bases, with 8 bases sitting between them. The CDR3 extends over 12 amino acids. Germline V gives CDR1 SGHTA, CDR2 FQGTGA. CDR3 protein: CASSLSREEQFF. The CDR3, as DNA: TGTGCCAGCAGCTTAAGCCGTGAAGAGCAGTTCTTC.

The table lists this clonotype with many counts. The J gene is TRBJ2-2, the V gene TRBV2; D is ambiguous. Trimming took off 0 bases at V and 11 bases at J, with 10 bases between the two ends. This CDR3 has 13 residues. CDR1 and CDR2 from the germline V gene are SNHLY and FYNNEI. DNA of the CDR3: TGTGCCAGCAGTGAAGCGCGAAAGAACGAGCTGTTTTTT. Protein product: CASSEARKNELFF.

This clonotype was seen ten or more times. The rearrangement joins TRBV3-1 to TRBJ2-7; no reliable D call. Between the trimmed V and J ends, which lost 4 bases and 3 bases, there was a span of 13 bases. The germline CDR1 and CDR2 sequences are LGHDT and YNNKEL (reference sequence). This CDR3 spans 14 amino acids. The CDR3 sequence is CASSPHPLDYEQYF. CDR3 sequence (DNA): TGTGCCAGCAGCCCCCACCCACTGGACTACGAGCAGTACTTC.

This chain links TRBV20-1 with TRBJ2-2; 10 nucleotides match TRBD1. Germline CDR1 is DFQATT and CDR2 is SNEGSKA (reference sequence). The CDR3 extends over 14 amino acids. Losses at the gene ends were 6 bases for V and 5 bases for J; bases not matched to a gene: 6. This chain's CDR3 is CSAPRDRGTGELFF. The CDR3 nucleotides are TGCAGTGCCCCCCGGGACAGGGGTACCGGGGAGCTGTTTTTT.

This clonotype was recorded only once. V is TRBV11-2 and J is TRBJ2-1; 15 positions match TRBD2. Trimming cost V 6 bases and J 5 bases; bases outside gene matches: 2. The germline gives CDR1 SGHAT, CDR2 FQNNGV. The CDR3 spans 15 residues. Here the CDR3 reads CASRGLAGGDNEQFF. The CDR3 nucleotides read TGTGCCAGCAGGGGACTAGCGGGAGGCGACAATGAGCAGTTCTTC.

This clonotype was counted many times. This chain connects TRBV15 to TRBJ1-2; 8 nucleotides line up with TRBD1. Trimming took 5 bases from V and 0 from J; bases not matched to a gene: 2. This CDR3 is 14 amino acids long. Germline V gene lookup returns CDR1 LNHNV and CDR2 YYDKDF (reference sequence). DNA for the CDR3: TGTGCCACCAGCCCGGACAGGGCTAACTATGGCTACACCTTC. Encoded protein: CATSPDRANYGYTF. Full variable domain (missing parts from reference TRBV15 and TRBJ1-2): DAMVIQNPRYQVTQFGKPVTLSCSQTLNHNVMYWYQQKSSQAPKLLFHYYDKDFNNEADTPDNFQSRRPNTSFCFLDIRSPGLGDTAMYLCATSPDRANYGYTFGSGTRLTVV.

This clonotype was recorded at least ten times. The rearrangement joins TRBV30 to TRBJ2-5, with D possibly TRBD2 on 6 matching bases. The V gene lost 2 bases and the J gene lost 5 bases, with 18 bases spanning the gap. Germline V gives CDR1 GTSNPN, CDR2 SVGIG (reference sequence). This CDR3 is 15 amino acids long. CDR3 nucleotide sequence: TGTGCCTGGAGTCAGCAGCTGAAACGGGGGGAGACCCAGTACTTC. It specifies CAWSQQLKRGETQYF.

The rearrangement links TRBV12-3 or TRBV12-4 to TRBJ1-1; D gene unclear. V lost 2 bases to trimming and J lost 6 bases, with 10 bases between them. The CDR3 totals 13 residues. The CDR3 sequence: CASSLPGRPEAFF. The CDR3 bases are TGTGCCAGCAGTTTACCGGGGAGGCCTGAAGCTTTCTTT.

This clonotype was observed a handful of times. The J gene is TRBJ1-5, the V gene TRBV19; D gene ambiguous. The ends were cut back, 4 bases at V and 4 bases at J, with 11 bases in the middle. Germline V gives CDR1 LNHDA, CDR2 SQIVND (reference sequence). The CDR3 has 14 amino acids. CDR3 coding DNA: TGTGCCAGTAGTACCCCCGGGCGAAATCAGCCCCAGCATTTT. This codes for CASSTPGRNQPQHF.